The present TCR beta chain was sequenced within a study of shared clonotypes between healthy human individuals. Study conclusions and caveats: Large sequencing depth failed to make sorted-subset sequencing complete, rarefaction showed.

This clone was recorded only once. What it binds is not known. J lost 7 bases, V lost 6 bases, and 9 bases had no gene match. CDR3 size: 15 residues. Germline V CDR1 and CDR2: MDHEN, SYDVKM. Deep level was the assay's run setting. Only in-frame clones appear in the TCRdb table, and some are missing; sequencing was by immunoSEQ multiplex PCR. This table has about 980,000 clones, about 80% appearing once. The genes are TRBV28 and TRBJ2-1; the match to TRBD1 covers 10 bases. Sequences were obtained from memory CD4+ T cells sorted from blood. The sample's subset: CD45RA-negative fraction. This receptor was obtained from a man aged 18-30 years in good health. DNA for the CDR3: TGTGCCAGCAGGACAGGGGGCTCCCTCAGTAATGAGCAGTTCTTC. It translates to CASRTGGSLSNEQFF.